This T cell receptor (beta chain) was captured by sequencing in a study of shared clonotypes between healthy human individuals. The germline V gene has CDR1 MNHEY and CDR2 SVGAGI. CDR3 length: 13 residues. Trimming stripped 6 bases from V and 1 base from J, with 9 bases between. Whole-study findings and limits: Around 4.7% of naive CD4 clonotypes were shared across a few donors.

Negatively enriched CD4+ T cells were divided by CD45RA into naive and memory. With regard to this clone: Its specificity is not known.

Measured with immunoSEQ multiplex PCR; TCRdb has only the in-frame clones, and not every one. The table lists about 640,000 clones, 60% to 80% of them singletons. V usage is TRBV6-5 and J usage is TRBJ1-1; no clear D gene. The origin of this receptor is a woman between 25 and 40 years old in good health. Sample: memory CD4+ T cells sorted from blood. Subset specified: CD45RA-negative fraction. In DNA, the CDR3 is TGTGCCAGCAGCCAAAGTTCGAACACTGAAGCTTTCTTT. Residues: CASSQSSNTEAFF.